Each of the 26 T cell receptor beta chains below was sequenced from the same sample in a study of CD8 T cells in Susac syndrome. RNA in amounts of roughly 0.5 to 1 ug was reverse transcribed with random hexamers. One entry per CDR3 protein results from TCRdb running MiXCR on the immunoSEQ multiplex PCR reads. The sample lists 130,000 or so distinct CDR3 sequences; 65% to 90% were seen once. The sample consisted of CD8+ T cells from PBMCs. The receptors derive from a human donor with multiple sclerosis.

The gene calls are TRBV7-2 and TRBJ2-1, with 14 bases identical to TRBD2. The CDR3 loop spans 21 amino acids. The V segment lost 3 bases and the J segment 7 bases; nucleotides outside the gene matches: 20. Germline lookup yields CDR1 SGHTA and CDR2 FQGNSA. The DNA for the CDR3 is TGTGCCAGCAGCTTTAGCAAGCAGGGACTAGCGGGAGAATGGAGGAGAAATGAGCAGTTCTTC. Protein product: CASSFSKQGLAGEWRRNEQFF.

V and J are TRBV7-2 and TRBJ1-2; no clear D gene. This CDR3 contains 15 residues. From germline, CDR1 is SGHTA and CDR2 FQGNSA. The V end lost 6 bases, the J end lost 4 bases, and 18 bases lay between the germline ends. Here the CDR3 reads CASSPNSFGSYGYTF. In nucleotides, the CDR3 is TGTGCCAGCAGTCCCAATAGCTTTGGATCCTATGGCTACACCTTC. The whole variable domain, filled in from reference TRBV7-2 and TRBJ1-2, reads GAGVSQSPSNKVTEKGKDVELRCDPISGHTALYWYRQSLGQGLEFLIYFQGNSAPDKSGLPSDRFSAERTGGSVSTLTIQRTQQEDSAVYLCASSPNSFGSYGYTFGSGTRLTVV.

The V and J genes are TRBV4-3 and TRBJ1-1, with D perhaps TRBD1 (6 bases). CDR1 and CDR2 (germline): LGHNA, YSLEER. CDR3 length: 17 amino acids. V was shortened by 0 bases and J by 0 bases, with 14 bases between the two germline ends. The DNA for the CDR3 is TGCGCCAGCAGCCAAGATCAGGGGAAACTTATGAACACTGAAGCTTTCTTT. This codes for CASSQDQGKLMNTEAFF.

The CDR3 loop reads CATSSSGDSETQYF. As DNA, the CDR3 is TGTGCCACCAGCAGTTCAGGGGATTCCGAGACCCAGTACTTC. The rearrangement uses TRBV15 and TRBJ2-5; weak D call: TRBD1 (6 bases). CDR3 size: 14 residues. Trimming took 3 bases from V and 5 from J, leaving 13 bases between them. The germline V gene has CDR1 LNHNV and CDR2 YYDKDF (reference sequence).

The V call is TRBV7-9, the J call TRBJ2-6, with 7 bases matching TRBD1. The CDR3 contains 15 residues. Germline CDR1 and CDR2: SEHNR and FQNEAQ (reference sequence). The V gene end was trimmed by 5 bases and the J gene end by 3 bases; junction bases not matched to a gene: 4. The DNA of the CDR3 is TGTGCCAGCAGCCCAGGGGGTGGTGGGGCCAACGTCCTGACTTTC. It yields the protein CASSPGGGGANVLTF.

This clonotype was picked up a small number of times. This chain connects TRBV5-6 to TRBJ2-7; TRBD2 might be the D (5 bases). The CDR3 runs 12 residues. Germline V gene data show CDR1 as SGHDT and CDR2 as YYEEEE. V lost 4 bases and J 2 bases, leaving 7 bases between the germline ends. The CDR3 region is CASSDGTYEQYV. The DNA of the CDR3 is TGTGCCAGCAGCGACGGGACCTACGAGCAGTACGTC.

Only a few counts were recorded for this clonotype. J is TRBJ2-3 and V is TRBV7-2, with 8 positions matching TRBD2. Germline V CDR1 and CDR2: SGHTA, FQGNSA. Losses at the gene ends were 3 bases for V and 6 bases for J; bases not matched to a gene: 8. This CDR3 has 15 residues. The CDR3, as DNA: TGTGCCAGCAGCTTGGTAATAGCGGGATCGGATACGCAGTATTTT. This codes for CASSLVIAGSDTQYF.

A single count supports this clonotype. The chain links TRBV3-1 to TRBJ2-1; perhaps TRBD2 as D (6 bases). Germline-derived CDR1 and CDR2 are LGHDT and YNNKEL (reference sequence). The germline V and J ends were trimmed by 1 base and 5 bases, with 18 bases remaining between them. The CDR3 contains 17 residues. CDR3 protein: CASSQVVGAGEDNEQFF. The CDR3 DNA sequence: TGTGCCAGCAGCCAAGTAGTGGGAGCGGGCGAGGACAATGAGCAGTTCTTC.

J is TRBJ2-1 and V is TRBV5-1; a weak D match, TRBD2 (6 bases). CDR3 length: 16 amino acids. V lost 4 bases to trimming and J lost 3 bases, with 17 bases between them. Germline loops: CDR1 SGHRS, CDR2 YFSETQ. The CDR3 sequence is CASSVGSGLIYNEQFF. The DNA for the CDR3 is TGCGCCAGCAGCGTGGGGAGCGGGCTTATCTACAATGAGCAGTTCTTC.

This sequence joins TRBV11-2 and TRBJ2-1; D perhaps matches TRBD1 (5 bases). Trimming removed 2 bases at V and 2 bases at J, with 28 bases between. The CDR3 spans 21 residues. Germline lookup yields CDR1 SGHAT and CDR2 FQNNGV. In nucleotides, the CDR3 is TGTGCCAGCAGCTTAACCCCCCTGGGGCTATCCCCCGTTCTTCCCTACAATGAGCAGTTCTTC. This encodes CASSLTPLGLSPVLPYNEQFF.

The chain links TRBV20-1 to TRBJ2-1; D is perhaps TRBD2 (6 bases). V dropped 5 bases and J dropped 2 bases, with 16 bases sitting between them. The germline V gene has CDR1 DFQATT and CDR2 SNEGSKA (reference sequence). This CDR3 contains 15 residues. Here the CDR3 DNA reads TGCAGTGCTCGCCAACTAGCTGAGGCCTACAATGAGCAGTTCTTC. Encoded protein: CSARQLAEAYNEQFF.

This clonotype was observed a handful of times. The chain carries TRBV10-3 and TRBJ2-7; 10 bases map to TRBD2. The germline CDR1 and CDR2 sequences are ENHRY and SYGVKD. V gave up 4 bases and J gave up 3 bases; unmatched junction bases: 3. The CDR3 length is 14 residues. In nucleotides, the CDR3 is TGTGCCATCAGTGCTCGACTAGCGGGCTACGAGCAGTACTTC. This gives the protein CAISARLAGYEQYF.

This clonotype has only a few counts. This chain uses TRBV7-2 with TRBJ2-4; 14 positions agree with TRBD2. The trim removed 5 bases at V and 7 bases at J, leaving 7 bases unmatched. The CDR3 extends over 16 amino acids. Germline V lookup: CDR1 SGHTA, CDR2 FQGNSA. The CDR3 DNA reads TGTGCCAGCAGCCCGACTAGCGGGGGGGCTTTGAACATTCAGTACTTC. This gives the protein CASSPTSGGALNIQYF.

The chain combines TRBV6-1 with TRBJ2-1; 9 bases are a match to TRBD1. CDR1 and CDR2 (germline): MNHNS, SASEGT. V shed 11 bases and J 0 bases; nucleotides not matched to a gene: 11. The CDR3 length is 16 residues. DNA for the CDR3: TGTGCCGGGCGGCAAAACAGGGGGCTCTCCTACAATGAGCAGTTCTTC. Its protein product is CAGRQNRGLSYNEQFF.

CDR3 DNA: TGTGCCACCAGTGACTATCAGGACCTCCAAGAGACCCAGTACTTC. This encodes CATSDYQDLQETQYF. The chain couples TRBV24-1 to TRBJ2-5; D is undetermined. Trimming pared 4 bases from V and 1 base from J, leaving 12 bases between. The CDR3 has 15 amino acids. Germline V gene sequence: CDR1 KGHDR, CDR2 SFDVKD.

V is TRBV6-2 or TRBV6-3 and J is TRBJ1-2, with D possibly matching TRBD1 (6 bases). V was clipped by 7 bases and J by 7 bases, with 22 bases between them. The germline V gene has CDR1 MNHEY and CDR2 SVGEGT. The CDR3 has 15 residues. The CDR3 protein is CASTPRGGRSLGYTF. The CDR3 DNA reads TGTGCCAGCACGCCCCGGGGGGGGCGGTCCCTTGGCTACACCTTC.

The chain employs TRBV20-1 and TRBJ2-5; 14 bases align to TRBD2. The germline CDR1 and CDR2 sequences are DFQATT and SNEGSKA (reference sequence). The CDR3 runs to 15 residues. V was clipped by 6 bases and J by 3 bases; unmatched bases: 6. The CDR3: CSASGTSGSKETQYF. As DNA, the CDR3 is TGCAGTGCATCCGGGACTAGCGGGAGTAAAGAGACCCAGTACTTC.

The chain combines TRBV6-1 with TRBJ1-1; no clear D. The CDR3 runs to 16 residues. With 0 bases removed from V and 0 bases from J, the gap between germline ends came to 11 bases. Germline loops: CDR1 MNHNS, CDR2 SASEGT. The CDR3 spells CASSEAVYQMNTEAFF. CDR3 in DNA: TGTGCCAGCAGTGAAGCGGTGTACCAGATGAACACTGAAGCTTTCTTT.

The rearrangement joins TRBV20-1 to TRBJ1-4, with 10 bases aligning to TRBD1. V shed 7 bases, J shed 8 bases, and the junction held 7 bases outside the gene matches. The CDR3 spans 13 residues. The germline CDR1 and CDR2 sequences are DFQATT and SNEGSKA (reference sequence). The DNA of the CDR3 is TGCAGTGTTCGACAGGGGGCGGGAGAAAAACTGTTTTTT. Amino acids: CSVRQGAGEKLFF.

This clonotype has a single count. J is TRBJ1-1 and V is TRBV2; TRBD1 is a possible D gene (5 bases). The CDR3 is made up of 15 amino acids. Trimming stripped 6 bases from V and 6 bases from J, with 20 bases between. Germline values: CDR1 SNHLY, CDR2 FYNNEI. CDR3 residues: CASRTGFGWGPEAFF. CDR3 DNA: TGTGCCAGCAGAACAGGATTTGGGTGGGGCCCTGAAGCTTTCTTT.

This clonotype was detected a few times. The genes are TRBV7-9 and TRBJ2-7; possibly TRBD1 or TRBD2 for D (5 bases each). This CDR3 region has 13 residues. Germline V gene lookup returns CDR1 SEHNR and CDR2 FQNEAQ (reference sequence). V was cut by 5 bases and J by 1 base, with 9 bases left in between. This CDR3 is CASSRDQSYEQYV. The CDR3, as DNA: TGTGCCAGCAGCCGGGACCAATCCTACGAGCAGTACGTC.

The chain has TRBV14 and TRBJ1-2, with D possibly TRBD1 on 6 matching bases. CDR3 length equals 14 residues. Trimming took 5 bases from V and 7 from J, leaving 17 bases between them. CDR1 and CDR2 from the germline V gene are SGHDN and FVKESK. The CDR3 nucleotides are TGTGCCAGCAGCGTAATACGGGACACCCTTGGCTACACCTTC. Its translation: CASSVIRDTLGYTF.

This sequence joins TRBV25-1 and TRBJ2-5; D not resolved. The CDR3 contains 12 residues. Germline CDR1 and CDR2: MGHDK and SYGVNS. V was clipped by 6 bases and J by 5 bases, with 10 bases between them. The CDR3 loop is CASRMNWETQYF. DNA for the CDR3: TGTGCCAGCAGGATGAACTGGGAGACCCAGTACTTC.

This sequence joins TRBV19 and TRBJ2-7, with 8 bases that match TRBD2. Germline V CDR1 and CDR2: LNHDA, SQIVND (reference sequence). This CDR3 has 13 amino acids. With 6 bases clipped from V and 6 bases from J, the junction kept 7 bases outside the gene matches. The CDR3 DNA is TGTGCCAGTAGCAGCCGCAGCGGGAGCGAGCAGTACGTC. Translated: CASSSRSGSEQYV.

V usage is TRBV12-3 or TRBV12-4 and J usage is TRBJ2-7, with TRBD1 matching over 7 bases. V shed 4 bases and J 5 bases; nucleotides not matched to a gene: 14. The CDR3 contains 16 residues. The CDR3 sequence: CASSYLGTDPYDEQYF. The CDR3 DNA reads TGTGCCAGCAGTTACTTGGGGACAGACCCCTACGACGAGCAGTACTTC.

The V and J genes are TRBV30 and TRBJ2-3; 10 bases fit TRBD1. The trim removed 3 bases at V and 2 bases at J, leaving 2 bases unmatched. This CDR3 is built from 14 residues. Germline V gene sequence: CDR1 GTSNPN, CDR2 SVGIG (reference sequence). The chain's CDR3 is CAWRGQGITDTQYF. The CDR3 DNA reads TGTGCCTGGAGGGGACAGGGGATCACAGATACGCAGTATTTT.